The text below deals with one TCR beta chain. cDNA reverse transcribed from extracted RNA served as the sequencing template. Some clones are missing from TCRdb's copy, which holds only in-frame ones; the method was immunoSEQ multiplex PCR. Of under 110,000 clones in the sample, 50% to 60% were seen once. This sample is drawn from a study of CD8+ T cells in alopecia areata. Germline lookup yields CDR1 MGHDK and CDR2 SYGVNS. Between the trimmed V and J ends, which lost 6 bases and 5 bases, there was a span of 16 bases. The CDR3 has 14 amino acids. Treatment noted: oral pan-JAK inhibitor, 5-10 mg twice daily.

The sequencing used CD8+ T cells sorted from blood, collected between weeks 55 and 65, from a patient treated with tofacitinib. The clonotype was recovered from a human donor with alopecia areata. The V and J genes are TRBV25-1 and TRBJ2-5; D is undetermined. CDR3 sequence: CASSAWVPGETQYF. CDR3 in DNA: TGTGCCAGCAGCGCTTGGGTTCCCGGGGAGACCCAGTACTTC.